Listed below are T cell receptor beta chains from one sample, sequenced in a study of blood T cell repertoires in COVID-19. Produced via immunoSEQ multiplex PCR; TCRdb's table is partial and in-frame only. This table has 350,000 to 450,000 clones, 85% appearing once. Sequencing was performed on peripheral blood. The receptor source for this set is a woman aged 18-29 years with acute or convalescent COVID-19. The CDR3 runs from the conserved cysteine through the conserved F or W. The D gene is left open where the match is weak. Clone size is given for some rows only: seen once, a few or many times, or a class if the clone is expanded.

d_call	j_call	clone_size	v_call	cdr3_aa	cdr3_nt
.	TRBJ2-3	.	TRBV24-1	CATSARGIEDTQYF	TGTGCCACCAGTGCCCGAGGGATTGAAGATACGCAGTATTTT
.	TRBJ2-7	.	TRBV9	CASSERGGHEQYF	TGTGCCAGCAGTGAAAGGGGGGGCCACGAGCAGTACTTC
.	TRBJ2-5	.	TRBV6-1	CASSERKETQYF	TGTGCCAGCAGTGAACGTAAAGAGACCCAGTACTTC
TRBD2	TRBJ2-5	.	TRBV28	CASSPYPGLAGRRGETQYF	TGTGCCAGCAGTCCCTATCCGGGACTAGCGGGAAGAAGGGGGGAGACCCAGTACTTC
.	TRBJ1-1	.	TRBV18	CASSPSTLNTEAFF	TGTGCCAGCTCACCATCCACATTGAACACTGAAGCTTTCTTT
.	TRBJ2-7	few	TRBV5-4	CASSSFPQQAVYEQYF	TGTGCCAGCAGCTCGTTCCCCCAACAGGCAGTCTACGAGCAGTACTTC
.	TRBJ1-1	few	TRBV10-3	CAISVSPDTEAFF	TGTGCCATCAGTGTATCCCCCGACACTGAAGCTTTCTTT
.	TRBJ1-2	.	TRBV27	CASSLSAPLTGLYGYTF	TGTGCCAGCAGTTTATCGGCCCCCCTGACAGGCCTCTATGGCTACACCTTC
TRBD2	TRBJ2-3	.	TRBV10-1	CASSESGGSGDTQYF	TGCGCCAGCAGTGAGTCGGGGGGTAGCGGGGATACGCAGTATTTT
TRBD2	TRBJ2-7	.	TRBV3-1/TRBV3-2	CASSQGTSGRNEQYF	TGTGCCAGCAGCCAAGGGACTAGCGGGAGAAACGAGCAGTACTTC
.	TRBJ2-1	.	TRBV6-5	CASAIPPYNEQFF	TGTGCCAGCGCGATTCCACCCTACAATGAGCAGTTCTTC
.	TRBJ2-1	.	TRBV19	CASTPIAGGLYNEQFF	TGTGCCAGTACCCCCATCGCAGGGGGGCTGTACAATGAGCAGTTCTTC
.	TRBJ1-3	.	TRBV28	CASSLRGGNTIYF	TGTGCCAGCAGTTTAAGAGGAGGAAACACCATATATTTT
TRBD1	TRBJ2-1	.	TRBV28	CASSLGVGQGYNEQFF	TGTGCCAGCAGTTTAGGGGTGGGACAGGGCTACAATGAGCAGTTCTTC
.	TRBJ2-1	.	TRBV5-8	CASSLGGPGEQFF	TGTGCCAGCAGCTTGGGAGGGCCGGGAGAGCAGTTCTTC
TRBD2	TRBJ2-1	.	TRBV11-2	CASSPWGGRAYNEQFF	TGTGCCAGCAGCCCCTGGGGCGGGAGGGCCTACAATGAGCAGTTCTTC
TRBD2	TRBJ2-1	.	TRBV7-9	CASIRGLAIVYNEQFF	TGTGCCAGCATACGGGGACTAGCGATCGTCTACAATGAGCAGTTCTTC
TRBD1	TRBJ1-1	.	TRBV5-1	CASSLTQGALGGTEAFF	TGCGCCAGCAGCCTCACCCAGGGGGCGCTAGGTGGGACTGAAGCTTTCTTT
.	TRBJ1-4	.	TRBV28	CASSWTGNLATNEKLFF	TGTGCCAGCAGTTGGACCGGGAATTTAGCAACTAATGAAAAACTGTTTTTT
TRBD2	TRBJ2-1	.	TRBV27	CASSSRLAGSYNEQFF	TGTGCCAGCAGTTCCAGACTAGCGGGGAGCTACAATGAGCAGTTCTTC
TRBD1	TRBJ1-5	.	TRBV28	CASFVRTGDNQPQHF	TGTGCCAGCTTCGTTCGGACAGGCGACAATCAGCCCCAGCATTTT
TRBD2	TRBJ2-5	.	TRBV5-4	CASSFSGGARETQYF	TGTGCCAGCAGCTTTAGCGGGGGGGCCCGGGAGACCCAGTACTTC
TRBD2	TRBJ2-3	.	TRBV3-1/TRBV3-2	CASSPWTSRGDTQYF	TGTGCCAGCAGCCCCTGGACTAGCCGTGGAGATACGCAGTATTTT
TRBD1	TRBJ2-7	.	TRBV24-1	CATSAWGTGGSYEQYF	TGTGCCACCAGTGCCTGGGGGACAGGGGGGTCCTACGAGCAGTACTTC
.	TRBJ2-1	.	TRBV7-2	CASSPTPPGGIFNEQFF	TGTGCCAGCAGCCCAACCCCCCCGGGGGGCATTTTTAATGAGCAGTTCTTC
.	TRBJ1-2	.	TRBV30	CAWSLDGGDYGYTF	TGTGCCTGGAGTCTGGACGGGGGGGACTATGGCTACACCTTC
.	TRBJ1-3	.	TRBV30	CAWRTGTANTIYF	TGTGCCTGGAGGACAGGTACCGCGAACACCATATATTTT
.	TRBJ1-2	.	TRBV5-6	CASSYPRQLDYGYTF	TGTGCCAGCAGCTACCCACGACAGCTTGACTATGGCTACACCTTC
.	TRBJ2-7	few	TRBV15	CATTSLPGEEQYF	TGTGCCACCACCAGTTTACCAGGGGAGGAGCAGTACTTC
.	TRBJ1-1	.	TRBV12-3/TRBV12-4	CASTPPGSTEAFF	TGTGCCAGCACCCCTCCGGGGAGCACTGAAGCTTTCTTT
.	TRBJ1-1	.	TRBV9	CASSAPGGGTEAFF	TGTGCCAGCAGCGCCCCTGGGGGCGGCACTGAAGCTTTCTTT
.	TRBJ2-3	.	TRBV10-3	CAISTIVATDTQYF	TGTGCCATCAGCACAATTGTAGCCACAGATACGCAGTATTTT
.	TRBJ1-4	.	TRBV6-5	CASSPNTGEKLFF	TGTGCCAGCAGTCCTAATACGGGTGAAAAACTGTTTTTT
.	TRBJ2-2	.	TRBV19	CATDQTGVMNTGELFF	TGTGCCACCGACCAGACCGGAGTAATGAACACCGGGGAGCTGTTTTTT
.	TRBJ1-4	.	TRBV6-5	CASSYEQNNEKLFF	TGTGCCAGCAGTTACGAACAGAATAATGAAAAACTGTTTTTT
TRBD1	TRBJ2-1	.	TRBV28	CASSPVDRGEQFF	TGTGCCAGCAGCCCCGTCGACAGGGGCGAGCAGTTCTTC
TRBD1	TRBJ1-4	.	TRBV2	CASRRQGNQKLFF	TGTGCCAGCAGGCGACAGGGGAATCAAAAACTGTTTTTT
TRBD2	TRBJ2-1	many	TRBV7-9	CASSLRLAGGRNEQFF	TGTGCCAGCAGCCTGAGACTAGCGGGAGGGAGGAATGAGCAGTTCTTC
TRBD2	TRBJ2-3	.	TRBV11-2	CASSGGGSQLTDTQYF	TGTGCCAGCAGCGGGGGGGGAAGTCAGCTCACAGATACGCAGTATTTT
TRBD1	TRBJ2-5	.	TRBV3-1/TRBV3-2	CASRDREREETQYF	TGTGCCAGCCGGGACAGGGAACGAGAAGAGACCCAGTACTTC
TRBD1	TRBJ1-2	.	TRBV18	CASSPLRGQDYGYTF	TGTGCCAGCTCACCACTCAGGGGGCAGGACTATGGCTACACCTTC
.	TRBJ1-2	.	TRBV28	CASLGAGRNYGYTF	TGTGCCAGCTTAGGGGCAGGGCGGAACTATGGCTACACCTTC
.	TRBJ2-5	.	TRBV5-1	CASSLARGPAQYF	TGCGCCAGCAGCTTGGCGCGGGGACCAGCCCAGTACTTC
TRBD1	TRBJ1-1	.	TRBV5-6	CASSPRGPTEAFF	TGTGCCAGCAGCCCCAGGGGGCCCACTGAAGCTTTCTTT
TRBD1	TRBJ2-7	.	TRBV27	CASSRTGYEQYF	TGTGCCAGCAGCCGGACAGGGTACGAGCAGTACTTC
TRBD2	TRBJ2-1	few	TRBV3-1/TRBV3-2	CASSQLRTSGSNNEQFF	TGTGCCAGCAGCCAACTTAGGACTAGCGGGAGTAACAATGAGCAGTTCTTC
.	TRBJ2-7	.	TRBV14	CASSQVRGSAYEQYF	TGTGCCAGCAGCCAAGTTCGGGGTTCAGCCTACGAGCAGTACTTC
TRBD1	TRBJ2-7	.	TRBV19	CASSTQARGPSYEQYF	TGTGCCAGTAGCACCCAGGCCAGGGGGCCCTCCTACGAGCAGTACTTC
TRBD1	TRBJ1-2	.	TRBV18	CASSPPGQGAGYTF	TGTGCCAGCTCACCACCGGGACAGGGGGCTGGCTACACCTTC